The sequence of this T cell receptor (beta chain) was determined in a study of blood T cells in healthy people across ages. The use of a sample-barcoded 5' primer and a J-beta primer mix characterized a second PCR of roughly 6 to 11 cycles. TCRdb reprocessed the 5' RACE reads with MiXCR, giving one entry per CDR3 protein. The sample consists of some 1.8 million distinct CDR3 sequences, approximately 39% of them appearing once. From germline, CDR1 is SGHTA and CDR2 FQGNSA. The trim removed 2 bases at V and 10 bases at J, leaving 12 bases unmatched. This CDR3 is built from 15 residues. Sample: blood. V is TRBV7-2 and J is TRBJ1-2, with TRBD1 identical over 8 bases. This clonotype originated in a human donor in good health. CDR3 in DNA: TGTGCCAGCAGCTTACAGGGGGCGCGGTGGGATGACTACACCTTC. Amino acids: CASSLQGARWDDYTF.